The sequence of this TCR beta chain was determined in a study of T cell repertoires in cytomegalovirus infection. Study-wide background: The public TCR beta signatures pointed to both CMV infection and matching HLA type.

In its sample, this clonotype was seen many times. From the reads, TCRdb called clonotypes with MiXCR, one entry per CDR3 protein. The sample includes around 190,000 distinct CDR3 sequences, around 14% of them seen just once. The germline V gene encodes CDR1 SGHTA and CDR2 FQGNSA. The CDR3 loop spans 14 amino acids. V lost 5 bases and J 5 bases, leaving 16 bases between the germline ends. The rearrangement joins TRBV7-2 to TRBJ2-7; D is unclear. The receptor was derived from a human donor in good health (CMV status not recorded). Some clones in this sample may be carry-over from other donors' samples. Sequenced: PBMCs. The chain's CDR3 is CASSPRKKGNEQYF. CDR3 in DNA: TGTGCCAGCAGCCCCCGGAAGAAAGGGAACGAGCAGTACTTC.